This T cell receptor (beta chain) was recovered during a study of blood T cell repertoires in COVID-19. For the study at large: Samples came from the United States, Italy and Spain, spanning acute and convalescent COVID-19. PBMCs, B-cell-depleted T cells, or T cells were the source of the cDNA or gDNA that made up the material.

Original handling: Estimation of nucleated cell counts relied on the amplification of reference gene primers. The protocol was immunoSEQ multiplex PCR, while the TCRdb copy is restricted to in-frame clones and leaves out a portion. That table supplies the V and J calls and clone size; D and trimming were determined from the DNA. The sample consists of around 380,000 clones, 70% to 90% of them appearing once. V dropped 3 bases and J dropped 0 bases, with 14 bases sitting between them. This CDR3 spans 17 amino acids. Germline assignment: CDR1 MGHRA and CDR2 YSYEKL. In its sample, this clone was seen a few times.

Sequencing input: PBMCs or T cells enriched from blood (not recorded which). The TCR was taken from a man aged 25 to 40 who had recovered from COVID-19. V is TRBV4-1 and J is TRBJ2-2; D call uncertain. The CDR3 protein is CASSQGTKLANTGELFF. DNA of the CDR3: TGCGCCAGCAGCCAGGGCACCAAACTCGCGAACACCGGGGAGCTGTTTTTT.